This TCR beta chain was obtained from a study of blood T cell repertoires in COVID-19. Trimming cost V 3 bases and J 7 bases; bases outside gene matches: 4. There are 14 residues in the CDR3. The germline V gene has CDR1 KGHSH and CDR2 LQKENI. The table came from immunoSEQ multiplex PCR; TCRdb's copy has only in-frame clones and leaves some out. The sample yields about 44,000 clones, approximately 86% seen once. Sequenced input: peripheral blood. This TCR was sampled from an older woman with acute or convalescent COVID-19. V usage is TRBV18 and J usage is TRBJ1-3; 9 positions agree with TRBD1. The CDR3 is CASSPDRGDNTIYF. CDR3 coding DNA: TGTGCCAGCTCACCGGACAGGGGAGACAACACCATATATTTT.